This T cell receptor (beta chain) was sequenced in a study of TIL therapy for anti-PD-1-resistant metastatic lung cancer. The wider study: Patients had a median age of around 54 years (range about 35-85). Study-wide findings and caveats: The cohort had more treatment-naive, never-smoker and oncogene-addicted patients than typical. TIL clonotype persistence in blood showed no apparent association with response.

The immunoSEQ assay was v3. Libraries were sequenced to 2 million to 2.5 million read pairs (survey) or about 5-6 million (deep). Data came from immunoSEQ multiplex PCR; TCRdb stores just in-frame clones and leaves some out. This sample has about 52,000 clones, with about 80% found just once. V lost 3 bases and J 2 bases, leaving 11 bases between the germline ends. Looked up from germline, CDR1 is SGDLS and CDR2 is YYNGEE. The CDR3 loop spans 15 amino acids. As to this clone: The antigen is undetermined.

Time point specified: pre-treatment sample, taken before nivolumab and TIL therapy. The chain links TRBV9 to TRBJ2-2; D remains ambiguous. This clonotype was obtained from a woman between 25 and 85 years old with non-small cell lung cancer. Source: blood, taken at baseline. The CDR3 nucleotides are TGTGCCAGCAGCGCGTTAAAGAGTAACACCGGGGAGCTGTTTTTT. As protein: CASSALKSNTGELFF. The complete variable domain, with remaining parts taken from reference TRBV9 and TRBJ2-2, reads DSGVTQTPKHLITATGQRVTLRCSPRSGDLSVYWYQQSLDQGLQFLIQYYNGEERAKGNILERFSAQQFPDLHSELNLSSLELGDSALYFCASSALKSNTGELFFGEGSRLTVL.